These 30 T cell receptor beta chains came from one sample sequenced in a study of cytomegalovirus exposure and HLA in healthy donors. Assay: immunoSEQ multiplex PCR; the TCRdb copy retains only in-frame clones and omits some. Altogether 150,000 to 180,000 clones are present, 85% to 90% being singletons, with the ten largest covering around 2.1%. The sequencing input was PBMCs. The receptor set was obtained from a human donor in good health.

V is TRBV27 and J is TRBJ2-7, with TRBD1 matching 9 bases. Germline trimming cut 7 bases from V and 2 bases from J; bases unmatched to any gene: 12. The CDR3 has 16 amino acids. Per the germline V gene, CDR1 is MNHEY and CDR2 is SMNVEV (reference sequence). CDR3 in DNA: TGTGCCAGCACTATCTCGGACCGGGACAGGGCCTACGAGCAGTACTTC. This gives the protein CASTISDRDRAYEQYF.

The chain has TRBV30 and TRBJ1-3; 8 nucleotides line up with TRBD1. V dropped 2 bases and J dropped 4; count of bases not matched to a gene: 13. CDR3 length: 17 amino acids. Germline V gene sequence: CDR1 GTSNPN, CDR2 SVGIG (reference sequence). CDR3 in amino acids: CAWSPPPGQVLGNTIYF. The CDR3 DNA is TGTGCCTGGAGTCCGCCCCCGGGACAGGTATTGGGAAACACCATATATTTT.

The chain is built from TRBV5-1 and TRBJ1-4, with D hard to call. The CDR3 extends over 16 amino acids. Germline V CDR1 and CDR2: SGHRS, YFSETQ. Trimming took off 0 bases at V and 5 bases at J, with 14 bases between the two ends. Written as DNA, the CDR3 is TGCGCCAGCAGCTTGGTCCCTGCGGCTAAGAATGAAAAACTGTTTTTT. Translation gives CASSLVPAAKNEKLFF.

The J gene is TRBJ2-2, the V gene TRBV5-5, with TRBD1 as a possible D gene (6 bases). CDR3 length: 15 amino acids. Trimming shortened V by 4 bases and J by 2 bases, and 12 bases separated the two germline ends. Germline V gene lookup returns CDR1 SGHKS and CDR2 YYEKEE (reference sequence). The CDR3 spells CASSPRDTNTGELFF. DNA of the CDR3: TGTGCCAGCAGCCCCAGGGACACAAACACCGGGGAGCTGTTTTTT.

V gene TRBV25-1 combines with J gene TRBJ2-5; the D is unclear. The V gene's germline CDR1 is MGHDK and CDR2 SYGVNS. The CDR3 length is 15 residues. Trimming cost V 0 bases and J 0 bases, with 8 bases left between them. The CDR3 sequence is CASSEYNSNQETQYF. The CDR3 region has the DNA TGTGCCAGCAGTGAATATAACAGCAACCAAGAGACCCAGTACTTC. Full variable domain (rest looked up from reference TRBV25-1 and TRBJ2-5): EADIYQTPRYLVIGTGKKITLECSQTMGHDKMYWYQQDPGMELHLIHYSYGVNSTEKGDLSSESTVSRIRTEHFPLTLESARPSHTSQYLCASSEYNSNQETQYFGPGTRLLVL.

V usage is TRBV7-2 and J usage is TRBJ2-6, with D tentatively TRBD1 (5 bases). Germline V CDR1 and CDR2: SGHTA, FQGNSA. This CDR3 comprises 17 residues. V shed 1 base and J shed 1 base, with 11 bases lying between them. The CDR3 protein is CASSLGAGYSGANVLTF. The CDR3, as DNA: TGTGCCAGCAGCTTAGGGGCAGGGTATTCTGGGGCCAACGTCCTGACTTTC.

The chain employs TRBV28 and TRBJ2-7; 10 bases fit TRBD2. Germline trimming cut 5 bases from V and 1 base from J; bases unmatched to any gene: 5. Germline CDR1 MDHEN, CDR2 SYDVKM. The CDR3 is 15 residues long. The CDR3 sequence: CASSDTSGNSYEQYF. In DNA form, the CDR3 reads TGTGCCAGCAGTGATACTAGCGGGAATTCCTACGAGCAGTACTTC.

This clone came up once. CDR3 in DNA: TGCGCCAGCAGCTGGATGACCGGGACAGGGATTTGGTTCTTC. Its protein product is CASSWMTGTGIWFF. The chain uses TRBV5-1 and TRBJ2-1; TRBD1 agrees at 9 bases. V lost 3 bases, J lost 15 bases, and 13 bases stayed unmatched. CDR1 SGHRS and CDR2 YFSETQ come from the germline V gene. This CDR3 comprises 14 residues.

The rearrangement uses TRBV2 and TRBJ2-1; no clear D gene. Trimming removed 1 base at V and 1 base at J, with 8 bases between. Germline CDR1 reads SNHLY; CDR2 reads FYNNEI. The CDR3 loop spans 15 amino acids. The CDR3 region is CASSEGPRSYNEQFF. CDR3 nucleotide sequence: TGTGCCAGCAGTGAAGGCCCGAGGTCCTACAATGAGCAGTTCTTC.

The rearrangement links TRBV6-5 to TRBJ2-2; D possibly corresponds to TRBD1 (6 bases). The germline gives CDR1 MNHEY, CDR2 SVGAGI. V was clipped by 2 bases and J by 2 bases, with 12 bases between them. The CDR3 is 16 amino acids. The DNA of the CDR3 is TGTGCCAGCAGTTACCGTGGGACAAGAAACACCGGGGAGCTGTTTTTT. It specifies CASSYRGTRNTGELFF.

The chain has TRBV30 and TRBJ2-7, with D possibly matching TRBD1 (6 bases). CDR1 is GTSNPN and CDR2 is SVGIG in the germline V gene (reference sequence). The CDR3 totals 13 residues. The V end was cut by 3 bases, the J end by 4 bases, with 13 bases between. The CDR3 here is CAWRRWTDYEQYF. The DNA for the CDR3 is TGTGCCTGGAGGAGGTGGACAGATTACGAGCAGTACTTC. Filled out from reference TRBV30 and TRBJ2-7, the complete variable domain reads SQTIHQWPATLVQPVGSPLSLECTVEGTSNPNLYWYRQAAGRGLQLLFYSVGIGQISSEVPQNLSASRPQDRQFILSSKKLLLSDSGFYLCAWRRWTDYEQYFGPGTRLTVT.

This rearrangement joins TRBV15 to TRBJ2-4; D is possibly TRBD2 (6 bases). Trimming shortened V by 0 bases and J by 9 bases, and 18 bases separated the two germline ends. The CDR3 sequence is 16 residues long. Germline lookup yields CDR1 LNHNV and CDR2 YYDKDF (reference sequence). CDR3 in amino acids: CATSRDRGSGGGIQYF. The CDR3 DNA is TGTGCCACCAGCAGAGATCGGGGGTCCGGGGGTGGCATTCAGTACTTC.

This clone was picked up many times. This chain connects TRBV27 to TRBJ2-7, with D tentatively TRBD1 (5 bases). In germline, CDR1 is MNHEY, CDR2 SMNVEV (reference sequence). This CDR3 has 16 amino acids. V lost 5 bases and J lost 0, with 17 bases in between. As DNA, the CDR3 is TGTGCCAGCAGTAGTTCGCGTGGAACAGGCTCCTACGAGCAGTACTTC. Protein product: CASSSSRGTGSYEQYF.

This chain uses TRBV5-6 with TRBJ1-1; a weak D match, TRBD1 (5 bases). V dropped 0 bases and J dropped 3 bases, with 9 bases sitting between them. Germline V CDR1 and CDR2: SGHDT, YYEEEE. CDR3 length: 14 residues. The CDR3 region is CASSLGQGYTEAFF. The DNA for the CDR3 is TGTGCCAGCAGCTTGGGGCAGGGTTACACTGAAGCTTTCTTT.

This clone was seen a handful of times. This sequence joins TRBV4-1 and TRBJ1-4; no clear D. The germline gives CDR1 MGHRA, CDR2 YSYEKL. Trimming left V 1 base short and J 8 bases short, with 5 bases between. The CDR3 is 12 residues long. The CDR3 bases are TGCGCCAGCAGCCAAGTCAGGGAAAAACTGTTTTTT. Translated, it gives CASSQVREKLFF.

Note on this clone: Other DNA variants within this sample encode the same CDR3. The chain carries TRBV18 and TRBJ2-5; D not certain. The CDR3 consists of 13 residues. V was pared by 3 bases and J by 5 bases, with 10 bases between. Germline V lookup: CDR1 KGHSH, CDR2 LQKENI. For the CDR3, the DNA is TGTGCCAGCTCACCGAGGCGTGAGGAGACCCAGTACTTC. Protein: CASSPRREETQYF.

This CDR3 is CASSLQFPTDTQYF. The DNA for the CDR3 is TGTGCCAGCAGCTTACAATTTCCCACAGATACGCAGTATTTT. The chain combines TRBV6-6 with TRBJ2-3; no clear D gene. This CDR3 region has 14 residues. V was clipped by 6 bases and J by 2 bases, with 12 bases between them. Germline V gene lookup returns CDR1 MNHNY and CDR2 SVGAGI (reference sequence).

V and J are TRBV4-1 and TRBJ2-1, with 7 bases aligning to TRBD2. Unmatched junction bases numbered 10, after V lost 4 bases and J lost 7 bases. The CDR3 contains 15 residues. Germline loops: CDR1 MGHRA, CDR2 YSYEKL. This chain's CDR3 is CASSPTGTGRNEQFF. Here the CDR3 DNA reads TGCGCCAGCAGCCCCACCGGGACCGGGAGGAATGAGCAGTTCTTC.

This clone came up a few times. The V and J genes are TRBV5-8 and TRBJ1-3; the D is unclear. CDR3 length equals 12 residues. Between the trimmed V and J ends, which lost 4 bases and 3 bases, there was a span of 5 bases. Germline assignment: CDR1 SGHTS and CDR2 YDEGEE. CDR3 region: CASSIYGNTIYF. The CDR3, as DNA: TGTGCCAGCAGCATCTATGGAAACACCATATATTTT.

The CDR3 spells CASRYSSGSGELFF. CDR3 nucleotide sequence: TGTGCCAGCAGATATAGTTCCGGGTCCGGGGAGCTGTTTTTT. V gene TRBV9 combines with J gene TRBJ2-2, with D uncertain. The germline V gene has CDR1 SGDLS and CDR2 YYNGEE. This CDR3 is 14 amino acids long. V lost 5 bases and J lost 6, with 14 bases in between.

The V call is TRBV13, the J call TRBJ1-2, with 11 bases fitting TRBD1. Germline CDR1 reads PRHDT; CDR2 reads FYEKMQ (reference sequence). Unmatched junction bases numbered 6, after V lost 5 bases and J lost 4 bases. This CDR3 contains 15 residues. This CDR3 reads CASSAGTGGPYGYTF. The CDR3 DNA follows: TGTGCCAGCAGCGCCGGGACAGGGGGTCCCTATGGCTACACCTTC.

The rearrangement joins TRBV7-9 to TRBJ2-3; 13 nucleotides align to TRBD2. The CDR3 runs 16 residues. V shed 5 bases, J shed 6 bases, and the junction held 8 bases outside the gene matches. In germline, CDR1 is SEHNR, CDR2 FQNEAQ (reference sequence). CDR3 bases: TGTGCCAGCAGCGTACTACTAGCGGGGGGGCTTGATACGCAGTATTTT. It codes for CASSVLLAGGLDTQYF.

This clone was detected only a few times. The gene calls are TRBV7-3 and TRBJ1-2; the match to TRBD1 covers 9 bases. In germline, CDR1 is SGHTA, CDR2 FQGTGA. This CDR3 has 17 residues. Trimming cost V 1 base and J 3 bases; bases outside gene matches: 9. The CDR3 region has the DNA TGTGCCAGCAGCTTAAATGGGGGACAGGGTAGAGACTATGGCTACACCTTC. It translates to CASSLNGGQGRDYGYTF. Full variable domain (outside the CDR3, taken from reference TRBV7-3 and TRBJ1-2): GAGVSQTPSNKVTEKGKYVELRCDPISGHTALYWYRQSLGQGPEFLIYFQGTGAADDSGLPNDRFFAVRPEGSVSTLKIQRTERGDSAVYLCASSLNGGQGRDYGYTFGSGTRLTVV.

The DNA for the CDR3 is TGTGCCAGCGCAAAGGGGGCAGTAGAGACCCAGTACTTC. This codes for CASAKGAVETQYF. V is TRBV7-3 and J is TRBJ2-5; 7 bases are shared with TRBD1. With V trimmed by 8 bases and J by 4 bases, 7 bases remained unmatched. The CDR3 sequence is 13 residues long. Germline V gene data show CDR1 as SGHTA and CDR2 as FQGTGA.

The V and J genes are TRBV9 and TRBJ2-2, with 8 nucleotides matching TRBD1. The J segment lost 0 bases and the V segment lost 5 bases, leaving 3 bases of the junction unmatched. There are 15 residues in the CDR3. Per the germline V gene, CDR1 is SGDLS and CDR2 is YYNGEE. The CDR3 region has the DNA TGTGCCAGCAGGCCGGGACAGGCGAACACCGGGGAGCTGTTTTTT. This gives the protein CASRPGQANTGELFF.

The V call is TRBV7-2, the J call TRBJ2-1; D gene ambiguous. V was clipped by 3 bases and J by 0 bases, with 6 bases between them. The CDR3 covers 14 residues. Germline CDR1 is SGHTA and CDR2 is FQGNSA. For the CDR3, the DNA is TGTGCCAGCAGCTTTTACAGCTCCTACAATGAGCAGTTCTTC. Translating gives CASSFYSSYNEQFF.

The chain uses TRBV19 and TRBJ1-2; the match to TRBD1 covers 7 bases. The germline V gene encodes CDR1 LNHDA and CDR2 SQIVND (reference sequence). Trimming took 4 bases from V and 2 from J; bases not matched to a gene: 4. This CDR3 region has 14 residues. The CDR3 DNA reads TGTGCCAGTAGTAAGGACAGGATCAACTATGGCTACACCTTC. Its translation is CASSKDRINYGYTF.

V and J are TRBV11-2 and TRBJ2-3; 7 bases are shared with TRBD2. With V trimmed by 1 base and J by 5 bases, 3 bases remained unmatched. In germline, CDR1 is SGHAT, CDR2 FQNNGV. The CDR3 consists of 14 residues. DNA of the CDR3: TGTGCCAGCAGCTTAGGACTAGCTTTAGATACGCAGTATTTT. This encodes CASSLGLALDTQYF.

The chain couples TRBV7-9 to TRBJ1-2; 9 positions agree with TRBD1. From germline, CDR1 is SEHNR and CDR2 FQNEAQ (reference sequence). The CDR3 loop spans 14 amino acids. V dropped 5 bases and J dropped 6; count of bases not matched to a gene: 7. Here the CDR3 reads CASSAGTGSDGYTF. CDR3 bases: TGTGCCAGCAGCGCCGGGACAGGGTCGGATGGCTACACCTTC.

This clone appeared a single time. The rearrangement uses TRBV4-1 and TRBJ2-1, with TRBD2 matching 7 bases. The CDR3 runs 19 residues. Trimming at V came to 2 bases and at J to 2 bases, leaving 15 bases not matched to a gene. Germline CDR1 and CDR2: MGHRA and YSYEKL. The CDR3 is CASSQTKVSGNGAYNEQFF. In nucleotides, the CDR3 is TGCGCCAGCAGCCAAACAAAGGTCAGCGGGAACGGGGCCTACAATGAGCAGTTCTTC.